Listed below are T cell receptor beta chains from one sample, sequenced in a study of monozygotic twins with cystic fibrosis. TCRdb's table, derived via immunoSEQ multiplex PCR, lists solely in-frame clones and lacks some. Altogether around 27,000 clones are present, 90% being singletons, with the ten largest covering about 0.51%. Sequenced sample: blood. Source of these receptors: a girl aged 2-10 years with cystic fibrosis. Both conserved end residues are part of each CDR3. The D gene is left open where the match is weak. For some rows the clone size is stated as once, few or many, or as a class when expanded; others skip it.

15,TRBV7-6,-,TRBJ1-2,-,TGTGCCAGCAGCTTAGGGTCAGGGGAGGGCTATGGCTACACCTTC,CASSLGSGEGYGYTF
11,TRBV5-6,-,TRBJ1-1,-,TGTGCCAGCAGCTCGAACACTGAAGCTTTCTTT,CASSSNTEAFF
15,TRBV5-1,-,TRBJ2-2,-,TGCGCCAGCAGCTTGATCGACGGGAACACCGGGGAGCTGTTTTTT,CASSLIDGNTGELFF
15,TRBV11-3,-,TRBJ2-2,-,TGTGCCAGCAGCTCGCGCGGGACAGACACCGGGGAGCTGTTTTTT,CASSSRGTDTGELFF
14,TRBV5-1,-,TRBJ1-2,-,TGCGCCAGCAGCCACCAGGGAACTAACTATGGCTACACCTTC,CASSHQGTNYGYTF
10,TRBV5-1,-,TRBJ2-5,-,TGCGCCAGCCCAGGGGAGACCCAGTACTTC,CASPGETQYF
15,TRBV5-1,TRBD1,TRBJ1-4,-,TGCGCCAGCAGCTTGGTAACGCAGGGGGCTGAAAAACTGTTTTTT,CASSLVTQGAEKLFF
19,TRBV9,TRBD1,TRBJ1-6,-,TGTGCCAGCAGCGTAGACCGGGACAGGGGAAAGGTATGGGATTCACCCCTCCACTTT,CASSVDRDRGKVWDSPLHF
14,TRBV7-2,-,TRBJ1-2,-,TGTGCCAGCAGCCACCCATTGGCTAACTATGGCTACACCTTC,CASSHPLANYGYTF
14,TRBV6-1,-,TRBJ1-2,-,TGTGCCAGCACCCCCAGTGGGAAGAGGGGTGGCTACACCTTC,CASTPSGKRGGYTF
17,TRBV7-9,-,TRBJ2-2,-,TGTGCCAGCAGCTTTTCACAGGGACCTCCGGCCACCGGGGAGCTGTTTTTT,CASSFSQGPPATGELFF
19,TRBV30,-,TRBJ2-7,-,TGTGCCTGGAGAAGCCTCGGGGAATTAGACCCAAATCCGAACTACGAGCAGTACTTC,CAWRSLGELDPNPNYEQYF
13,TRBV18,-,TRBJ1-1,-,TGTGCCAGCTCACCACTTAGACACCCAGAAGCTTTCTTT,CASSPLRHPEAFF
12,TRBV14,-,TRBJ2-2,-,TGTGCCAGCAGCCTCGAATCCGGGGAGCTGTTTTTT,CASSLESGELFF
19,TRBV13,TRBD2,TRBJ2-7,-,TGTGCCAGCAGCTTATGGGCCCGGGGGGGCCTTGCTCAAACCTACGAGCAGTACTTC,CASSLWARGGLAQTYEQYF
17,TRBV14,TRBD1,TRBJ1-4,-,TGTGCCAGCAGCCAGGACAGGGGCGCCGGCGTATCGGAAAAACTGTTTTTT,CASSQDRGAGVSEKLFF
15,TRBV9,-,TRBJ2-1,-,TGTGCCAGCAGCGTAGAAACTGACTCATACAATGAGCAGTTCTTC,CASSVETDSYNEQFF
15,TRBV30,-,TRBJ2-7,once,TGTGCCTGGAGTGTAGGACTTTCGGGGTTGGACGAGCAGTACTTC,CAWSVGLSGLDEQYF
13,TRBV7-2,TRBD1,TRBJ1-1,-,TGTGCCAGCAGCCCCATGACAGGGGCGCGGGCTTTCTTT,CASSPMTGARAFF
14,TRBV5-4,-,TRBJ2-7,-,TGTGCCAGCAGGCCGGGACTGCCCTCCTACGAGCAGTACTTC,CASRPGLPSYEQYF
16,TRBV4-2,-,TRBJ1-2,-,TGTGCCAGCAGCCAAGATCGGGAACAGGGAAGGCGTGGCTACACCTTC,CASSQDREQGRRGYTF
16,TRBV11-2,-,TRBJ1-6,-,TGTGCCAGCAGCTTCTATCCCAGAAGATATAATTCACCCCTCCACTTT,CASSFYPRRYNSPLHF
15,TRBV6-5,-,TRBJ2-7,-,TGTGCCAGCAGTTACGTGATCGGGACGTCCTACGAGCAGTACTTC,CASSYVIGTSYEQYF
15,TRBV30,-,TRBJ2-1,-,TGTGCCTGGGGGGGCGATCGGGGCTCGTACAATGAGCAGTTCTTC,CAWGGDRGSYNEQFF
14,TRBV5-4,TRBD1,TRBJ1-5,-,TGTGCCAGCAGCTCAGGGGGGCTTGATCAGCCCCAGCATTTT,CASSSGGLDQPQHF
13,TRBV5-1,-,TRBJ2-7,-,TGCGCCAGCAGCTTGCAGGGCGTCTACGAGCAGTACTTC,CASSLQGVYEQYF
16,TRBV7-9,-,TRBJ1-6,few,TGTGCCAGCAGCTTAGGCCCGGGGTGGGATAATTCACCCCTCCACTTT,CASSLGPGWDNSPLHF
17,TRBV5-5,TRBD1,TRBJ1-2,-,TGTGCCAGCAGTCATCCTAGGGACAGAGCTAATAACTATGGCTACACCTTC,CASSHPRDRANNYGYTF
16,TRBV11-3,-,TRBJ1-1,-,TGTGCCAGCCCGGGACTCCCGGGGCCTGAGAACACTGAAGCTTTCTTT,CASPGLPGPENTEAFF
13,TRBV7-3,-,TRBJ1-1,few,TGTGCCAGCAGCTCCCACCCCGGACAGGAAGCTTTCTTT,CASSSHPGQEAFF
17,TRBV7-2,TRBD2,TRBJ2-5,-,TGTGCCAGCAGCCGTGGCAAGGGGCGGGGGGGTCAAGAGACCCAGTACTTC,CASSRGKGRGGQETQYF
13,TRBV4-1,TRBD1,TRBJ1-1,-,TGCGCCAGCAGCCTAGGACAGGGGGCTGAAGCTTTCTTT,CASSLGQGAEAFF
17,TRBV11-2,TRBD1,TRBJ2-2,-,TGTGCCAGCAGCTTCCGCCGGGACAGGGTAAACACCGGGGAGCTGTTTTTT,CASSFRRDRVNTGELFF
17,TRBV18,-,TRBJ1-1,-,TGTGCCAGCTCACCATCGCCTCGAGGTGAACAGGCTGATGAAGCTTTCTTT,CASSPSPRGEQADEAFF
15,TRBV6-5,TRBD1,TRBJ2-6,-,TGTGCCAGCAGAACAGGGGAACCTGGGGCCAACGTCCTGACTTTC,CASRTGEPGANVLTF
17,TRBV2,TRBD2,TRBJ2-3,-,TGTGCCAGCAGCCTTGGTGGGGGACTAGCCGTCGCAGATACGCAGTATTTT,CASSLGGGLAVADTQYF
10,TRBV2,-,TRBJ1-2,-,TGTGCCAGCCAAGGGGTCGGCTACACCTTC,CASQGVGYTF
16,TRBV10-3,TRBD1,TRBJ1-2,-,TGTGCCATCAGTGATCCCGGGAAGGGGGCAGACTATGGCTACACCTTC,CAISDPGKGADYGYTF
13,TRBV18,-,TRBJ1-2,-,TGTGCCAGCTCCACGTCCGGGTACTATGGCTACACCTTC,CASSTSGYYGYTF
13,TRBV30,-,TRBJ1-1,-,TGTGCCTGGAGTGGACAGCCGAACACTGAAGCTTTCTTT,CAWSGQPNTEAFF
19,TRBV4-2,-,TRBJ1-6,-,TGTGCCAGCAGCCAAGATGCACGGGCCCAGAGCTCCTATAATTCACCCCTCCACTTT,CASSQDARAQSSYNSPLHF
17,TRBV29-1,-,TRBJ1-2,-,TGCAGCGCCACGCCGGGACAAAGGGGCTGGGGTAACTATGGCTACACCTTC,CSATPGQRGWGNYGYTF
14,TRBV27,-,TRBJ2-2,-,TGTGCCAGCAGTACCCTCGGGTTAGCCGGGGAGCTGTTTTTT,CASSTLGLAGELFF
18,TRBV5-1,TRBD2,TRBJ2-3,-,TGCGCCAGCAGCTTTGGACTAGCGGGGGGTGCTAGCACAGATACGCAGTATTTT,CASSFGLAGGASTDTQYF
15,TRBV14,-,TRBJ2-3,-,TGTGCCAGCAGCCTACGGATGGGGGGCACAGATACGCAGTATTTT,CASSLRMGGTDTQYF
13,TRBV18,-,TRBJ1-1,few,TGTGCCAGCTCACCCGTTCCCAGCACTGAAGCTTTCTTT,CASSPVPSTEAFF
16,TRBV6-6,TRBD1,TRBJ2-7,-,TGTGCCAGCAGTTACTCTTTGACAGGGAGCTCCTACGAGCAGTACTTC,CASSYSLTGSSYEQYF
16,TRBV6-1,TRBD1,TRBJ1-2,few,TGTGCCAGCAGTGCTATTACCGGACAGGGAAAACAAGGCTACACCTTC,CASSAITGQGKQGYTF
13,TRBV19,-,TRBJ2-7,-,TGTGCCAGTAGTATAGATCAGGCCTACGAGCAGTACTTC,CASSIDQAYEQYF
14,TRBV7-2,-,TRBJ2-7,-,TGTGCCAGCAATAAGGGCCCAGGCTCCTACGAGCAGTACTTC,CASNKGPGSYEQYF
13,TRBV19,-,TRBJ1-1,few,TGTGCCAGTAGTATAGTCCGGAACACTGAAGCTTTCTTT,CASSIVRNTEAFF
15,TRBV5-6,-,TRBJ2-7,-,TGTGCCAGCAGCCCACTGGGGGGGCGGGGCTACGAGCAGTACTTC,CASSPLGGRGYEQYF
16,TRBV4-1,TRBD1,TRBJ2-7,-,TGCGCCAGCAGCCACTCCCCCGGGGACAGGGTATTTGAGCAGTACTTC,CASSHSPGDRVFEQYF